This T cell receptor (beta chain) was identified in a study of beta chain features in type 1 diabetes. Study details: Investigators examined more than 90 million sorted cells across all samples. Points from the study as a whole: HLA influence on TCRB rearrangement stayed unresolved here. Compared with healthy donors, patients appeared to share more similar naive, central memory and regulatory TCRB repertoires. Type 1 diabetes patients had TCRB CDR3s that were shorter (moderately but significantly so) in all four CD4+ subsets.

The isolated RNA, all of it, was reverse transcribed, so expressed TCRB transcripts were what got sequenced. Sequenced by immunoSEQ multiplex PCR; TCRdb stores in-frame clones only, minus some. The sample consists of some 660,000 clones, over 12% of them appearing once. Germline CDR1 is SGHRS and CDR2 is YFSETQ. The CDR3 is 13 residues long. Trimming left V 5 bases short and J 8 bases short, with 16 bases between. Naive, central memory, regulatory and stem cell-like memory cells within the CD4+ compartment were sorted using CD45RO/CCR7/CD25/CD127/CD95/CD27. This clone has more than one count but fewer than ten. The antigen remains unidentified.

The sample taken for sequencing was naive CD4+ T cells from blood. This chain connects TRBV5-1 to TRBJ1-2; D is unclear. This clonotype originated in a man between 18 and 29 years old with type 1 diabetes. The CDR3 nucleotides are TGCGCCAGCAGTTCGGACTTTTCCCGGGGCTACACCTTC. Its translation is CASSSDFSRGYTF.